The TCR beta chain under discussion was sequenced for a study of blood T cell repertoires in COVID-19. Study as a whole: The origin of the acute and convalescent COVID-19 samples was the United States, Italy and Spain. PBMCs, B-cell-depleted T cells, or T cells provided the cDNA or gDNA that made up the material.

Original data processing: Researchers report that nucleated cell counts were estimated from reference gene primer amplification. TCRdb's copy holds only in-frame clones and misses some; the assay was immunoSEQ multiplex PCR. V, J and clone size derive from that table, while D and trimming were established from the DNA sequence. The sample has about 300,000 clones, over 75% seen once; the top ten hold 9% to 9.5%. The CDR3 runs 15 residues. Trimming shortened V by 7 bases and J by 7 bases, and 22 bases separated the two germline ends. The germline V gene encodes CDR1 SEHNR and CDR2 FQNEAQ (reference sequence).

Source material: peripheral blood. The rearrangement links TRBV7-9 to TRBJ1-2; D is possibly TRBD1 (5 bases). This clonotype was sampled from a man between 18 and 29 years old with active or convalescent COVID-19. The CDR3 DNA follows: TGTGCCAGCACCGAGACAGTCGGTTGGATGGCTGGCTACACCTTC. Encoded protein: CASTETVGWMAGYTF.